This T cell receptor beta chain came from a study of beta chain features in type 1 diabetes. CD4+ naive, central memory, regulatory and stem cell-like memory subsets were isolated by sorting on CD45RO/CCR7/CD25/CD127/CD95/CD27. Isolated RNA was reverse transcribed in full, so expressed TCRB transcripts were sequenced. The data were produced by immunoSEQ multiplex PCR, yet TCRdb's version contains in-frame clones alone and is incomplete. The sample holds 970,000 or so clones, 15% to 20% seen once. The CDR3 spans 13 residues. Looked up from germline, CDR1 is SQVTM and CDR2 is ANQGSEA. Trimming cost V 8 bases and J 5 bases; bases outside gene matches: 4. This clone was counted between two and nine times. What it recognizes is unknown. Notes on the study in general: Reads derived from cDNA could over-represent cells showing high TCR expression.

This TCR was sampled from a woman between 18 and 29 years old in good health. Sequencing was carried out using naive CD4+ T cells from blood. V usage is TRBV29-1 and J usage is TRBJ2-3; 13 bases match TRBD2. CDR3 coding DNA: TGCAGCATCTGGACTAGCGGGAGAGATACGCAGTATTTT. Protein: CSIWTSGRDTQYF.